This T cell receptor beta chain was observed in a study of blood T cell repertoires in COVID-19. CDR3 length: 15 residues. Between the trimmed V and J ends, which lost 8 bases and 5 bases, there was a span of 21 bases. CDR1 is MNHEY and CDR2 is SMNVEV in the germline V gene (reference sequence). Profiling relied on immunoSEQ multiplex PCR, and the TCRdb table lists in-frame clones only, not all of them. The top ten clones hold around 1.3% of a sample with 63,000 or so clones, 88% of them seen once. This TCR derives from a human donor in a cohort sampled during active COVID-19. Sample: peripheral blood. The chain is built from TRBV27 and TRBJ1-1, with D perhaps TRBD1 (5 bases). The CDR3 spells CASSFKGGARTEAFF. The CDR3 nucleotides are TGTGCCAGCTCATTTAAGGGAGGGGCTCGAACTGAAGCTTTCTTT.